These 11 T cell receptor beta chains originate from one sample sequenced in a study of Graves' ophthalmopathy and Graves' hyperthyroidism. TCR beta CDR3 regions were amplified from RNA transcripts. Second-round multiplex PCR came after first-round RT-PCR with HTBI primers. TCRdb re-analysed the multiplex PCR reads in MiXCR, keeping a single row per CDR3 protein. The table lists some 47,000 distinct CDR3 sequences, roughly 52% of them singletons. Sequencing was done on a sample of peripheral blood. These receptor sequences come from an adult man with Graves' ophthalmopathy.

The V gene is TRBV2, the J gene TRBJ1-5; D is uncertain. The CDR3 totals 15 residues. V shed 6 bases and J shed 5 bases, with 17 bases lying between them. The germline CDR1 and CDR2 sequences are SNHLY and FYNNEI. The CDR3 sequence: CASRDRAGLYQPQHF. As DNA, the CDR3 is TGTGCCAGCAGAGATCGGGCAGGACTTTATCAGCCCCAGCATTTT.

A remark on this clonotype: The limits of the CDR3 on the DNA are not certain, so only TCRdb's listed CDR3 is given. The genes are TRBV20-1 and TRBJ1-3. The CDR3 region is 17 residues in length, termini included. Germline CDR1 DFQATT, CDR2 SNEGSKA (reference sequence). CDR3 in amino acids: CSARVNTEAFFGNTIYF.

This clonotype was detected a few times. The rearrangement links TRBV29-1 to TRBJ2-7, with 8 bases matching TRBD2. CDR1 and CDR2 (germline): SQVTM, ANQGSEA. V lost 8 bases, J lost 3 bases, and 12 bases stayed unmatched. The CDR3 contains 14 residues. The CDR3 sequence is CSSYVTSGHYEQYF. CDR3 DNA: TGCAGCAGTTACGTAACTAGCGGACACTACGAGCAGTACTTC.

Here the CDR3 DNA reads TGTGCCAGCAGCTCGGCGACCTACGAGCAGTACTTC. It translates to CASSSATYEQYF. This chain uses TRBV7-3 with TRBJ2-7; D gene uncertain. The germline V and J ends were trimmed by 4 bases and 2 bases, with 6 bases remaining between them. The CDR3 is 12 residues long. Per the germline V gene, CDR1 is SGHTA and CDR2 is FQGTGA.

Remarks on this clonotype: The DNA is left out, because the CDR3 cannot be placed on it with certainty; the CDR3 is given as TCRdb lists it. The chain joins TRBV7-9 to TRBJ1-2; the table's D call, TRBD1, was not checked against the DNA. Both ends counted, the CDR3 spans 21 residues. Germline V gives CDR1 SEHNR, CDR2 FQNEAQ (reference sequence). CDR3 sequence reads: CASSFYICSARRTGWGHGYTF.

This chain links TRBV20-1 with TRBJ2-7, with D tentatively TRBD1 (6 bases). V was trimmed by 8 bases and J by 1 base, leaving 15 bases between them. The CDR3 runs 13 residues. Germline V gives CDR1 DFQATT, CDR2 SNEGSKA (reference sequence). In DNA, the CDR3 is TGCAGTACCCTAACAGGGAGTTCCTACGAGCAGTACTTC. It encodes CSTLTGSSYEQYF.

This clonotype has at least ten counts. The genes are TRBV4-1 and TRBJ2-6; D perhaps matches TRBD2 (7 bases). This CDR3 spans 20 amino acids. Trimming removed 1 base from V and 1 base from J, with 20 bases in between. Germline CDR1 reads MGHRA; CDR2 reads YSYEKL. The CDR3 DNA reads TGCGCCAGCAGCCAAGCGGGCGGGGGCGTAAGATATTCTGGGGCCAACGTCCTGACTTTC. This gives the protein CASSQAGGGVRYSGANVLTF.

The chain combines TRBV6-5 with TRBJ2-2; D is perhaps TRBD1 or TRBD2 (5 bases each). This CDR3 comprises 15 residues. V lost 5 bases, J lost 4 bases, and 14 bases lay in between. Germline V gives CDR1 MNHEY, CDR2 SVGAGI. Here the CDR3 DNA reads TGTGCCAGCAGTATGGGACGGAGAAGCACCGGGGAGCTGTTTTTT. Protein sequence: CASSMGRRSTGELFF.

This clonotype was found once. The chain has TRBV29-1 and TRBJ2-3; the match to TRBD2 covers 11 bases. This CDR3 has 15 residues. Germline CDR1 reads SQVTM; CDR2 reads ANQGSEA. The V and J ends lost 6 bases and 0 bases, in that order; junction bases with no gene match: 5. The CDR3 coding sequence is TGCAGCGTGGGGACTAGCGGTACTAGCACAGATACGCAGTATTTT. Its protein product is CSVGTSGTSTDTQYF.

V is TRBV24-1 and J is TRBJ2-3; D is unclear. Germline V gives CDR1 KGHDR, CDR2 SFDVKD. CDR3 size: 11 residues. V was trimmed by 4 bases and J by 6 bases, leaving 4 bases between them. CDR3 sequence reads: CATSDPDTQYF. DNA of the CDR3: TGTGCCACCAGTGACCCCGATACGCAGTATTTT.

The V and J genes are TRBV10-1 and TRBJ2-5, with TRBD2 identical over 10 bases. CDR3 size: 19 residues. The junction had 19 bases not matched to a gene; V was cut back by 5 bases and J by 4 bases. Germline CDR1 WNHNN, CDR2 SYGVQD (reference sequence). CDR3 amino acids: CASSLGTSERRYPGETQYF. The DNA of the CDR3 is TGCGCCAGCAGTCTAGGGACTAGCGAAAGACGATACCCTGGAGAGACCCAGTACTTC.